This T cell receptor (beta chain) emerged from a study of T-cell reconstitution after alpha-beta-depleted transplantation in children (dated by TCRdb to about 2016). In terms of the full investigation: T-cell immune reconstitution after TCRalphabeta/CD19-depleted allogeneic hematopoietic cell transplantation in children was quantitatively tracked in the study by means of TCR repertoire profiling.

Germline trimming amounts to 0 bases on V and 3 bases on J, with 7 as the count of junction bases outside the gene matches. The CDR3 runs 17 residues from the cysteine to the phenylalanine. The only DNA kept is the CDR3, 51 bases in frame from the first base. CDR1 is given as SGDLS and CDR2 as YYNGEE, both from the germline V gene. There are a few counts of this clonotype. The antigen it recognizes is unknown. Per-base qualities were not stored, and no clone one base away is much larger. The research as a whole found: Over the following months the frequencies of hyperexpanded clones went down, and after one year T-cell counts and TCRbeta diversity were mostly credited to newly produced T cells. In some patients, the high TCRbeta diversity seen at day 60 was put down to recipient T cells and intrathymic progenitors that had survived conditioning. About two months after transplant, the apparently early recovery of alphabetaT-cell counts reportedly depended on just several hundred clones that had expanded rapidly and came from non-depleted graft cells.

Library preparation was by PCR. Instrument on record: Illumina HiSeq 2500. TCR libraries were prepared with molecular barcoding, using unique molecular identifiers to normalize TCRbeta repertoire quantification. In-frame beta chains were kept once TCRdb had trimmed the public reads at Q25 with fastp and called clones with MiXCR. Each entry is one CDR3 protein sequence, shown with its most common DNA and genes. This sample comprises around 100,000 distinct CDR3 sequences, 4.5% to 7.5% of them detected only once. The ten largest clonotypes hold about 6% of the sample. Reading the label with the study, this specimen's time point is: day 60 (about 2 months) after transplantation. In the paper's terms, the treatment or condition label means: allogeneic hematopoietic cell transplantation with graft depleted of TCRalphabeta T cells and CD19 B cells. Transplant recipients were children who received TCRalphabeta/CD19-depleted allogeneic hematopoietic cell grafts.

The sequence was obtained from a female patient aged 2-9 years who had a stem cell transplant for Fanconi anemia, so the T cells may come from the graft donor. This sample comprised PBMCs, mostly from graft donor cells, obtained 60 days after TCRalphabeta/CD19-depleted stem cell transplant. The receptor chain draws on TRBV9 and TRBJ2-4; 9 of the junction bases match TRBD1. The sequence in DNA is TGTGCCAGCAGCGTAGACCCCACAGGGGGCATCAAAAACATTCAGTACTTC. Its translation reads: CASSVDPTGGIKNIQYF.